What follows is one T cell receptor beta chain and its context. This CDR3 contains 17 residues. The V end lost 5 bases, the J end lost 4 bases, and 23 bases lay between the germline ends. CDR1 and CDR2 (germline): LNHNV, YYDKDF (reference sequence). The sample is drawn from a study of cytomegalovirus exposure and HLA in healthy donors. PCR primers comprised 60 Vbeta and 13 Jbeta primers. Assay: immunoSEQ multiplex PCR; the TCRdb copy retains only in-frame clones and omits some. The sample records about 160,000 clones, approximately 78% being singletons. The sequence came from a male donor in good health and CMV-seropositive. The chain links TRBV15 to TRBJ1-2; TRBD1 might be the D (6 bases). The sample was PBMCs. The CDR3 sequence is CATSGNLQGVGPYGYTF. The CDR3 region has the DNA TGTGCCACCAGCGGAAACTTACAGGGTGTGGGGCCCTATGGCTACACCTTC.